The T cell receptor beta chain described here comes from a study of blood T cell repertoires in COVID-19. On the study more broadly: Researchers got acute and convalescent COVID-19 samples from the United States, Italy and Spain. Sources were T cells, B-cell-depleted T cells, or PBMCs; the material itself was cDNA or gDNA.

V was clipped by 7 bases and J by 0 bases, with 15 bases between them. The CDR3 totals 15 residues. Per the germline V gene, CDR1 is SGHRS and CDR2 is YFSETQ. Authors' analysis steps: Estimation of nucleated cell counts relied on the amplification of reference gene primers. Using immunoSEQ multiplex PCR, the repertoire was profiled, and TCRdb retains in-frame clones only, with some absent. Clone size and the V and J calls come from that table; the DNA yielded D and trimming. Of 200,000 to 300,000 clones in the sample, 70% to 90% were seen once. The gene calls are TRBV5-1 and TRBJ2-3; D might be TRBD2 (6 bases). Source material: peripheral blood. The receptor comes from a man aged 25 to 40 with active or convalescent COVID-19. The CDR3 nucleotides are TGCGCCAGCCTTACCACTAGCTTTAGCACAGATACGCAGTATTTT. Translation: CASLTTSFSTDTQYF. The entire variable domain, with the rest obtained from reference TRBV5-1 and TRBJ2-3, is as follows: KAGVTQTPRYLIKTRGQQVTLSCSPISGHRSVSWYQQTPGQGLQFLFEYFSETQRNKGNFPGRFSGRQFSNSRSEMNVSTLELGDSALYLCASLTTSFSTDTQYFGPGTRLTVL.